These T cell receptor beta chains were read from a single sample in a study of post-analysis software for immune sequencing data. TCRdb re-derived calls from the PCR reads in MiXCR, one entry per CDR3 protein. The repertoire has about 820,000 distinct CDR3 sequences, around 53% of them found once; the top ten carry approximately 4.3%. Sequencing was carried out using blood. These receptors were collected from a girl aged 10 to 17 with multiple sclerosis. CDR3s include the opening cysteine and the closing phenylalanine or tryptophan. D genes are given only for firm matches. Clone size is stated in some rows and not others, as once, few, many or a class when expanded.

J: TRBJ1-1
V: TRBV20-1
D: -
size: -
DNA: TGCAGTGTTGGGGACATCCAGAACACTGAAGCTTTCTTT
CDR3: CSVGDIQNTEAFF

J: TRBJ1-2
V: TRBV11-2
D: -
size: -
DNA: TGTGCCAGCAGCTTTCCCTCGGGGGTAAGCTACACCTTC
CDR3: CASSFPSGVSYTF

J: TRBJ2-5
V: TRBV3-1
D: TRBD2
size: -
DNA: TGTGCCAGCAGCCGTAGACTAGCGGGAGGACAATTTATTCAAGAGACCCAGTACTTC
CDR3: CASSRRLAGGQFIQETQYF

J: TRBJ2-7
V: TRBV12-3/TRBV12-4
D: -
size: few
DNA: TGTGCCAGCAGTGCACCGGGCCGAAACTACGAGCAGTACTTC
CDR3: CASSAPGRNYEQYF

J: TRBJ2-7
V: TRBV7-9
D: -
size: -
DNA: TGTGCCTCCAGCCGGGACTCCAAACTTTACGAGCAGTACTTC
CDR3: CASSRDSKLYEQYF

J: TRBJ1-1
V: TRBV29-1
D: -
size: -
DNA: TGCAGTGCGACGCCCAGGGACCCCACTGAAGCTTTCTTT
CDR3: CSATPRDPTEAFF

J: TRBJ2-5
V: TRBV3-1
D: TRBD2
size: -
DNA: TGTGCCAGCAGCTACCCGGGACTAGCGGGCTCGGAGACCCAGTACTTC
CDR3: CASSYPGLAGSETQYF

J: TRBJ1-2
V: TRBV6-2/TRBV6-3
D: -
size: -
DNA: TGTGCCAGCAGTTGGTCGGAGACCTATGGCTACACCTTT
CDR3: CASSWSETYGYTF

J: TRBJ2-3
V: TRBV2
D: -
size: -
DNA: TGTGCCAGCAGCCGCCTCAAAGCAGGGGGGACAGATACGCAGTATTTT
CDR3: CASSRLKAGGTDTQYF

J: TRBJ1-2
V: TRBV3-1
D: -
size: -
DNA: TGTGCCAGCAGCCAAGAGGGACGGAGGTATGGCTACACCTTC
CDR3: CASSQEGRRYGYTF

J: TRBJ2-7
V: TRBV7-2
D: -
size: -
DNA: TGTGCCAGCAGCTTAGGTCTTGGGGTCTCCTACGAGCAGTACTTC
CDR3: CASSLGLGVSYEQYF

J: TRBJ2-7
V: TRBV20-1
D: -
size: few
DNA: TGCAGTGCTAGACCTCCCGGTCCAGCAACGTCTCTCGAGCAGTACTTC
CDR3: CSARPPGPATSLEQYF

J: TRBJ2-4
V: TRBV3-1
D: -
size: -
DNA: TGTGCCAGCAGCCAAGATGATAGTCATGGGGACATTCAGTACTTC
CDR3: CASSQDDSHGDIQYF

J: TRBJ2-7
V: TRBV20-1
D: TRBD2
size: -
DNA: TGCAGTGCTAGAGATGGGACTAGCGGCACCTACGAGCAGTACTTC
CDR3: CSARDGTSGTYEQYF

J: TRBJ1-6
V: TRBV7-2
D: -
size: few
DNA: TGTGCCAGCAGCTTAGTCTCGAGGGATCGATCACCCCTCCACTTT
CDR3: CASSLVSRDRSPLHF

J: TRBJ1-1
V: TRBV15
D: -
size: once
DNA: TGTGCCACCAGCAGCCACCGAGGGGCGAGAGCTTTCTTT
CDR3: CATSSHRGARAFF

J: TRBJ2-1
V: TRBV29-1
D: -
size: -
DNA: TGCAGCGCAACAAGGTGCAATGAGCAGTTCTTC
CDR3: CSATRCNEQFF

J: TRBJ2-1
V: TRBV27
D: -
size: few
DNA: TGTGCCAGCAGTTTAACCTCAGGTCGAAGGGGTGAGCAGTTCTTC
CDR3: CASSLTSGRRGEQFF

J: TRBJ2-3
V: TRBV24-1
D: -
size: -
DNA: TGTGCCACCAGTGATTGGTCCGATACGCAGTATTTT
CDR3: CATSDWSDTQYF

J: TRBJ2-7
V: TRBV29-1
D: -
size: few
DNA: TGCAGCGTTGAAGGACTGAACTACGAGCAGTACTTC
CDR3: CSVEGLNYEQYF

J: TRBJ1-1
V: TRBV12-3/TRBV12-4
D: TRBD1
size: -
DNA: TGTGCCAGCAGTTTATGGGGCAGGGGGCCAGGCACTGAAGCTTTCTTT
CDR3: CASSLWGRGPGTEAFF

J: TRBJ2-7
V: TRBV2
D: TRBD2
size: once
DNA: TGTGCCAGCAGTGGGGAGGGGTTTGCCGAGCAGTACTTC
CDR3: CASSGEGFAEQYF

J: TRBJ2-7
V: TRBV5-1
D: -
size: once
DNA: TGCGCCAGCAGCCCGATCTACAGTAAGTCCTACGAGCAGTACTTC
CDR3: CASSPIYSKSYEQYF